The present T cell receptor (beta chain) was sequenced within a study of T cell changes during pregnancy in multiple sclerosis. Here immunoSEQ multiplex PCR was the method, and the copy in TCRdb shows in-frame clones only, minus some. The table includes under 30,000 clones, about 86% detected once. The sequenced sample was CD4+ T cells from peripheral blood mononuclear cells, obtained in the first trimester of pregnancy. The sequence was collected from a female donor in good health, enrolled as a control in a pregnancy study.

The CDR3 sequence is CASSLDRQTTPLNTEAFF. The CDR3 region has the DNA TGTGCCAGCAGCTTAGATAGACAGACGACTCCCCTGAACACTGAAGCTTTCTTT. V is TRBV7-8 and J is TRBJ1-1, with D perhaps TRBD1 (5 bases). The CDR3 extends over 18 amino acids. Germline lookup yields CDR1 SGHVS and CDR2 FQNEAQ. Trimming took 1 base from V and 0 from J, leaving 18 bases between them.